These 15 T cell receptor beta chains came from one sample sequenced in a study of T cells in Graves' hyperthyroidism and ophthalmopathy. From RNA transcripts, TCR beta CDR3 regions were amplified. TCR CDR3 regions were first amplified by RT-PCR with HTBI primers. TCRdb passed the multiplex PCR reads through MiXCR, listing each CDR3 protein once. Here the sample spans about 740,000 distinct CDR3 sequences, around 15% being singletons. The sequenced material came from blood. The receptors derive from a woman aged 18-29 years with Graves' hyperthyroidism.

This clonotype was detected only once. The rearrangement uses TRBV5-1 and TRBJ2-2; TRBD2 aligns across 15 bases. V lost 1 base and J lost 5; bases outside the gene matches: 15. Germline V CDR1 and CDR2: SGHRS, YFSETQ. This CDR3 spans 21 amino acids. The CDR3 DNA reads TGCGCCAGCAGCTTGTTCCCCGGGGGACTAGCGGGAGGATCGTATACCGGGGAGCTGTTTTTT. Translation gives CASSLFPGGLAGGSYTGELFF.

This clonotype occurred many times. CDR3 sequence (DNA): TGTGCCAGCAGTTTATATAGCCTCCGCAGCACCGGGGAGCTGTTTTTT. Encoded protein: CASSLYSLRSTGELFF. The chain has TRBV28 and TRBJ2-2; unclear D gene. V was cut by 1 base and J by 4 bases, with 13 bases left in between. CDR1 and CDR2 (germline): MDHEN, SYDVKM. The CDR3 is made up of 16 amino acids.

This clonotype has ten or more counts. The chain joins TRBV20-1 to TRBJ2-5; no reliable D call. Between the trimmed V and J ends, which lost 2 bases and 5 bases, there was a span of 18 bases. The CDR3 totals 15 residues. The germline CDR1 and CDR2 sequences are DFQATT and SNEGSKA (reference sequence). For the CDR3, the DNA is TGCAGTGCTAGAAGGCTTGGTCCGGTTGGGGAGACCCAGTACTTC. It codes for CSARRLGPVGETQYF.

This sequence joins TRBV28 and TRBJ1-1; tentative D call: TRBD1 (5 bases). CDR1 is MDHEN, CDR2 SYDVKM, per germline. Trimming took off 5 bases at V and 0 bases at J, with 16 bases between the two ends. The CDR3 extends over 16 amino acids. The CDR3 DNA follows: TGTGCCAGCAGTCTCCTCTCGAGGGGTCTGAACACTGAAGCTTTCTTT. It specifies CASSLLSRGLNTEAFF.

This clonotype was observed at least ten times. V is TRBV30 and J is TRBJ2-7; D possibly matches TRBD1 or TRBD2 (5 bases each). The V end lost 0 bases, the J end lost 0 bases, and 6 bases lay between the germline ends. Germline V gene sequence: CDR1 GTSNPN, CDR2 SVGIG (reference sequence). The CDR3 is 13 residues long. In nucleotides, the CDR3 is TGTGCCTGGAGTGTGGGACGCTCCTACGAGCAGTACTTC. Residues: CAWSVGRSYEQYF.

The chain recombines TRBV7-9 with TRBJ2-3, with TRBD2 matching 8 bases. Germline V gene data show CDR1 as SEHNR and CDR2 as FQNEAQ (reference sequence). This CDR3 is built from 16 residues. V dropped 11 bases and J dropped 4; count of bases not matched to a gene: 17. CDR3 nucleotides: TGTGCCGGGGGGCCACGGAGCGGGAGTCCCCCAGATACGCAGTATTTT. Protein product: CAGGPRSGSPPDTQYF.

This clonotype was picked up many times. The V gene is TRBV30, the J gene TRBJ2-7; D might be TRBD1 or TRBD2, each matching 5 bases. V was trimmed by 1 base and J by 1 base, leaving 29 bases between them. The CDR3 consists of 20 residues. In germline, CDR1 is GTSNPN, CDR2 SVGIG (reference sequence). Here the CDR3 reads CAWSAYWGYRTGSASYEQYF. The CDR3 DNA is TGTGCCTGGAGTGCCTATTGGGGCTATAGGACTGGCTCTGCTTCCTACGAGCAGTACTTC. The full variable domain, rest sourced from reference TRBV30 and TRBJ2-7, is SQTIHQWPATLVQPVGSPLSLECTVEGTSNPNLYWYRQAAGRGLQLLFYSVGIGQISSEVPQNLSASRPQDRQFILSSKKLLLSDSGFYLCAWSAYWGYRTGSASYEQYFGPGTRLTVT.

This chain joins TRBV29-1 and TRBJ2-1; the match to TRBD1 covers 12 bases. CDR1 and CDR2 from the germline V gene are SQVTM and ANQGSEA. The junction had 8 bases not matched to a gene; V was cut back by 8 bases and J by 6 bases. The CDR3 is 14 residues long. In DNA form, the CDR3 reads TGCAGCTCCGCCCGGGACAGGGGGCCCAATGAGCAGTTCTTC. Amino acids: CSSARDRGPNEQFF.

CDR3 DNA: TGTGCCAGCAGCTTCGAGTCAGGGGGTTGGAATGAAGCTTTCTTT. Translating gives CASSFESGGWNEAFF. The V gene is TRBV7-9, the J gene TRBJ1-1, with TRBD1 matching over 7 bases. Per the germline V gene, CDR1 is SEHNR and CDR2 is FQNEAQ (reference sequence). The CDR3 runs 15 residues. V gave up 3 bases and J gave up 7 bases; unmatched junction bases: 11. The full variable domain, completed using reference TRBV7-9 and TRBJ1-1, is DTGVSQNPRHKITKRGQNVTFRCDPISEHNRLYWYRQTLGQGPEFLTYFQNEAQLEKSRLLSDRFSAERPKGSFSTLEIQRTEQGDSAMYLCASSFESGGWNEAFFGQGTRLTVV.

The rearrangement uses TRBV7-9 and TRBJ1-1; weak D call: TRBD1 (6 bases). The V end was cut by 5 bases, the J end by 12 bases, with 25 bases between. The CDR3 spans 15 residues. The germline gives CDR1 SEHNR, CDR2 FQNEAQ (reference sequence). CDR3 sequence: CASSRGTTINNETFF. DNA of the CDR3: TGTGCCAGCAGCAGAGGGACAACTATTAATAATGAGACTTTCTTT.

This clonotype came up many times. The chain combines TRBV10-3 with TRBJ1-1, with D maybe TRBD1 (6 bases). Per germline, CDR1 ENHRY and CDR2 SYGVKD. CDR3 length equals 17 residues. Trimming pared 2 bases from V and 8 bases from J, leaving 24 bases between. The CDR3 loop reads CAISESEQGRLRPEAFF. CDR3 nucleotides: TGTGCCATCAGTGAGAGTGAGCAGGGGAGGCTTCGACCCGAAGCTTTCTTT.

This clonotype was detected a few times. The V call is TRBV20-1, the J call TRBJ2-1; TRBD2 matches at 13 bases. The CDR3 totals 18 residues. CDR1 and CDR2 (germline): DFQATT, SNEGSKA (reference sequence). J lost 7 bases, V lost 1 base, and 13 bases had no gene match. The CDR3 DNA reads TGCAGTGCTAGAGGGGGGGTAGGACTAGCGGGAGTGGGGAATGAGCAGTTCTTC. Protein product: CSARGGVGLAGVGNEQFF.

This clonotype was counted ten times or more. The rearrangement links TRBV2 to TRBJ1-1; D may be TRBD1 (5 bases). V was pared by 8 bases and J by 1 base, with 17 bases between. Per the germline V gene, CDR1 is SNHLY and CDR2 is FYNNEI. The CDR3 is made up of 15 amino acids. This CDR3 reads CASLREGVSNTEAFF. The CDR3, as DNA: TGTGCCAGCCTCCGGGAAGGGGTTTCGAACACTGAAGCTTTCTTT.

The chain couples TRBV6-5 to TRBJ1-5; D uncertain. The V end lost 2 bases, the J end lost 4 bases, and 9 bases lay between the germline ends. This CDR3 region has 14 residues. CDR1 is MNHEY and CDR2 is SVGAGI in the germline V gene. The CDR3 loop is CASSYVQANQPQHF. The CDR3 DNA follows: TGTGCCAGCAGTTACGTGCAGGCAAATCAGCCCCAGCATTTT.

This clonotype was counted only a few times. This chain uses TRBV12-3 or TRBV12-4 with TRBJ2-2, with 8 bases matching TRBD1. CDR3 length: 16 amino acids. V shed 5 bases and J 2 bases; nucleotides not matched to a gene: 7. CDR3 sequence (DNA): TGTGCCAGCAGTCCTGGGGACAGGACTAACACCGGGGAGCTGTTTTTT. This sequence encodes CASSPGDRTNTGELFF.